This TCR beta chain came from a study of blood T cell repertoires in COVID-19. About the research overall: The United States, Italy and Spain supplied acute and convalescent COVID-19 samples. T cells, B-cell-depleted T cells, or PBMCs supplied cDNA or gDNA.

In the study's own analysis: Amplification of reference gene primers was used by the study to estimate nucleated cell counts. Profiling relied on immunoSEQ multiplex PCR, and the TCRdb table lists in-frame clones only, not all of them. V and J calls and clone size come straight from that table; D and trimming were deduced from the DNA. The data show about 150,000 clones, around 91% seen once. The CDR3 contains 12 residues. Between the trimmed V and J ends, which lost 8 bases and 1 base, there was a span of 8 bases. CDR1 and CDR2 from the germline V gene are SEHNR and FQNEAQ (reference sequence). This TCR was sampled from a woman in her 40s with acute or convalescent COVID-19. The sample comprised peripheral blood. The chain couples TRBV7-9 to TRBJ1-1, with a tentative D call TRBD1 (5 bases). The CDR3 DNA follows: TGTGCCAGCCCCGGGGGGAACACTGAAGCTTTCTTT. The encoded protein is CASPGGNTEAFF.